This passage covers 24 T cell receptor beta chains from one sample sequenced in a study of T cells in localized non-small cell lung cancer. Libraries were prepared by immunoSEQ multiplex PCR; TCRdb keeps only in-frame clonotypes and omits some of them. The sample has approximately 83,000 clones; approximately 91% are singletons. The material sequenced was PBMCs, taken before any cancer treatment. The receptors were sampled from a woman aged 40-75 years with stage II squamous cell lung carcinoma.

As concerns this clone: At one end the junction does not follow the germline gene, possibly because of a read error. The chain links TRBV6-1 to TRBJ1-5, with a possible D match to TRBD1 (6 bases). The CDR3 extends over 18 amino acids. Germline-derived CDR1 and CDR2 are MNHNS and SASEGT. The CDR3 DNA follows: TGTGCCAGCAGGGAAGGACCTGCAGGGGCAGGGGTCAGTCAGCCCCAGCATTTT. Translated, it gives CASREGPAGAGVSQPQHF.

This clone was detected a few times. This chain uses TRBV4-1 with TRBJ1-2; D remains unclear. Trimming stripped 4 bases from V and 4 bases from J, with 19 bases between. Germline-derived CDR1 and CDR2 are MGHRA and YSYEKL. This CDR3 spans 16 amino acids. The CDR3 DNA sequence: TGCGCCAGCAGCCGGGGTGGTCTGGAATGGGGCTATGGCTACACCTTC. Translated: CASSRGGLEWGYGYTF.

With respect to this clone: One end of the junction is discordant with germline, which a read error may explain. This chain joins TRBV7-7 and TRBJ1-1; D uncertain. The V gene's germline CDR1 is SSHAT and CDR2 FNYEAQ (reference sequence). This CDR3 spans 14 amino acids. The CDR3 protein is CASSLGFCFTEAFF. CDR3 DNA sequence: TGTGCTAGCAGCTTAGGATTCTGTTTCACTGAAGCTTTCTTT.

The gene calls are TRBV9 and TRBJ1-2; TRBD1 is a possible D gene (6 bases). The CDR3 spans 16 residues. Looked up from germline, CDR1 is SGDLS and CDR2 is YYNGEE. Trimming pared 4 bases from V and 6 bases from J, leaving 22 bases between. This CDR3 is CASSSRLGQLTNGYTF. CDR3 DNA sequence: TGTGCCAGCAGCTCTCGCCTAGGACAGCTAACTAATGGCTACACCTTC.

With respect to this clone: A junction boundary mismatches the germline segment, possibly from a read error. The chain recombines TRBV6-6 with TRBJ1-5; 9 positions match TRBD1. Germline V lookup: CDR1 MNHNY, CDR2 SVGAGI (reference sequence). This CDR3 has 15 amino acids. The CDR3 nucleotides are TGTGCCATCAGTGCTTCCGGGACAGGGAATCAGCCCCAGCATTTT. This sequence encodes CAISASGTGNQPQHF.

The chain carries TRBV27 and TRBJ2-7, with a possible D match to TRBD2 (6 bases). Germline CDR1 and CDR2: MNHEY and SMNVEV (reference sequence). Deletions cut 6 bases from V and 4 bases from J, with 16 bases between. CDR3 size: 14 residues. This chain's CDR3 is CASRNSGGGYEQYF. CDR3 nucleotide sequence: TGTGCCAGCAGGAATAGCGGAGGAGGGTACGAGCAGTACTTC.

DNA of the CDR3: TGTGCCAGCAGCACATGGACTAGCGGACAAGAGACCCAGTACTTC. Amino acid sequence: CASSTWTSGQETQYF. The chain employs TRBV5-6 and TRBJ2-5; 10 bases map to TRBD2. V gave up 4 bases and J gave up 2 bases; unmatched junction bases: 5. The CDR3 has 15 residues. Germline CDR1 and CDR2: SGHDT and YYEEEE.

This clone was seen a few times. The chain uses TRBV5-1 and TRBJ1-1, with 9 bases lining up with TRBD1. CDR3 length: 19 residues. Germline loops: CDR1 SGHRS, CDR2 YFSETQ. Trimming removed 0 bases from V and 0 bases from J; junction bases left unmatched: 12. The CDR3 region has the DNA TGCGCCAGCAGCTTGGCCATTGGGACAGGGAGGAACATGAACACTGAAGCTTTCTTT. This encodes CASSLAIGTGRNMNTEAFF.

The rearrangement joins TRBV19 to TRBJ2-4; 13 nucleotides line up with TRBD2. The germline CDR1 and CDR2 sequences are LNHDA and SQIVND (reference sequence). With 4 bases clipped from V and 3 bases from J, the junction kept 3 bases outside the gene matches. This CDR3 has 16 residues. For the CDR3, the DNA is TGTGCCAGTAGTACGGGACTAGCGGGGCTCAAAAACATTCAGTACTTC. Its protein product is CASSTGLAGLKNIQYF.

The chain links TRBV4-1 to TRBJ2-7, with 7 positions matching TRBD2. V lost 1 base and J lost 4; bases outside the gene matches: 7. This CDR3 region has 15 residues. Per germline, CDR1 MGHRA and CDR2 YSYEKL. CDR3 nucleotide sequence: TGCGCCAGCAGCCAAGGAGGGAGGGGTCAATACGAGCAGTACTTC. Residues: CASSQGGRGQYEQYF.

The chain has TRBV5-4 and TRBJ2-3; 7 bases line up with TRBD2. The CDR3 totals 15 residues. Germline V gene data show CDR1 as SGHNT and CDR2 as YYREEE (reference sequence). V dropped 7 bases and J dropped 2; count of bases not matched to a gene: 10. Here the CDR3 reads CASGALATATDTQYF. CDR3 nucleotide sequence: TGTGCCAGCGGGGCACTAGCGACCGCCACAGATACGCAGTATTTT. Together with reference TRBV5-4 and TRBJ2-3, the CDR3 gives the full variable domain: ETGVTQSPTHLIKTRGQQVTLRCSSQSGHNTVSWYQQALGQGPQFIFQYYREEENGRGNFPPRFSGLQFPNYSSELNVNALELDDSALYLCASGALATATDTQYFGPGTRLTVL.

V gene TRBV15 combines with J gene TRBJ1-2; 7 nucleotides agree with TRBD1. The V and J ends lost 0 bases and 2 bases, in that order; junction bases with no gene match: 3. This CDR3 spans 15 amino acids. Germline assignment: CDR1 LNHNV and CDR2 YYDKDF (reference sequence). The CDR3 DNA sequence: TGTGCCACCAGCAGAGATTTGGGACAGAACTATGGCTACACCTTC. Its protein is CATSRDLGQNYGYTF.

This chain uses TRBV6-1 with TRBJ2-3; no firm D call. V was clipped by 1 base and J by 0 bases, with 5 bases between them. The CDR3 totals 14 residues. Germline V gene lookup returns CDR1 MNHNS and CDR2 SASEGT. The CDR3 DNA sequence: TGTGCCAGCAGTGAAGACTGGAGCACAGATACGCAGTATTTT. As protein: CASSEDWSTDTQYF.

The V call is TRBV30, the J call TRBJ1-2; TRBD1 aligns across 7 bases. The CDR3 runs to 12 residues. The V segment lost 0 bases and the J segment 7 bases; nucleotides outside the gene matches: 2. Germline CDR1 GTSNPN, CDR2 SVGIG (reference sequence). The CDR3 protein is CAWSVQGGGYTF. CDR3 in DNA: TGTGCCTGGAGTGTCCAGGGGGGTGGCTACACCTTC. The complete variable domain, with remaining parts taken from reference TRBV30 and TRBJ1-2, reads SQTIHQWPATLVQPVGSPLSLECTVEGTSNPNLYWYRQAAGRGLQLLFYSVGIGQISSEVPQNLSASRPQDRQFILSSKKLLLSDSGFYLCAWSVQGGGYTFGSGTRLTVV.

CDR3 DNA: TGTGCCAGCAGCTTTGGGGTCCTGGGGGCGGCGGTGAACACTGAAGCTTTCTTT. Translating gives CASSFGVLGAAVNTEAFF. The rearrangement links TRBV11-2 to TRBJ1-1, with D possibly matching TRBD1 (6 bases). This CDR3 has 18 amino acids. V lost 3 bases, J lost 0 bases, and 20 bases lay in between. Per the germline V gene, CDR1 is SGHAT and CDR2 is FQNNGV.

The chain uses TRBV7-2 and TRBJ2-7; D tentatively fits TRBD1 or TRBD2 (5 bases each). The CDR3 length is 17 residues. CDR1 and CDR2 (germline): SGHTA, FQGNSA. Trimming removed 3 bases from V and 3 bases from J, with 21 bases in between. The CDR3 nucleotides are TGTGCCAGCAGCTTGGGTGTAGGGAGAATGGGACGCTACGAGCAGTACTTC. It encodes CASSLGVGRMGRYEQYF.

The chain carries TRBV25-1 and TRBJ1-1, with D maybe TRBD1 (6 bases). The CDR3 has 15 amino acids. V was trimmed by 6 bases and J by 0 bases, leaving 14 bases between them. Germline loops: CDR1 MGHDK, CDR2 SYGVNS. CDR3 region: CASRPKGGMNTEAFF. For the CDR3, the DNA is TGTGCCAGCAGACCCAAGGGGGGGATGAACACTGAAGCTTTCTTT.

This chain uses TRBV4-1 with TRBJ2-3; 14 nucleotides agree with TRBD2. With V trimmed by 2 bases and J by 8 bases, 15 bases remained unmatched. CDR1 is MGHRA and CDR2 is YSYEKL in the germline V gene. The CDR3 totals 19 residues. The CDR3 nucleotides read TGCGCCAGCAGCCAAATAGGGACTAGCGGGGGCCTGGGTATCGGTACGCAGTATTTT. Its translation is CASSQIGTSGGLGIGTQYF.

This clone was counted only a few times. The chain couples TRBV2 to TRBJ2-7; D is unclear. Germline CDR1 is SNHLY and CDR2 is FYNNEI. The CDR3 covers 13 residues. Trimming took off 5 bases at V and 1 base at J, with 9 bases between the two ends. The chain's CDR3 is CASSFGPSYEQYF. CDR3 DNA sequence: TGTGCCAGCAGTTTTGGGCCGTCCTACGAGCAGTACTTC.

V usage is TRBV2 and J usage is TRBJ1-4, with TRBD1 as a possible D gene (6 bases). There are 14 residues in the CDR3. V lost 8 bases and J 3 bases, leaving 13 bases between the germline ends. From germline, CDR1 is SNHLY and CDR2 FYNNEI. In nucleotides, the CDR3 is TGTGCCAGCTTGGTGGACAGACCTAATGAAAAACTGTTTTTT. It encodes CASLVDRPNEKLFF.

The chain is built from TRBV7-9 and TRBJ1-2, with D unclear. The CDR3 is 15 residues long. Deletions cut 1 base from V and 0 bases from J, with 9 bases between. Germline V gives CDR1 SEHNR, CDR2 FQNEAQ (reference sequence). The CDR3 loop reads CASSLDSGSNYGYTF. The CDR3 DNA is TGTGCCAGCAGCTTAGATTCAGGTTCTAACTATGGCTACACCTTC.

The chain recombines TRBV7-9 with TRBJ2-3; TRBD2 aligns across 10 bases. The CDR3 is 14 amino acids. Germline CDR1 reads SEHNR; CDR2 reads FQNEAQ (reference sequence). Germline trimming cut 8 bases from V and 0 bases from J; bases unmatched to any gene: 2. CDR3 bases: TGTGCCAGCGCACTAGCGGGAAGCACAGATACGCAGTATTTT. Its protein product is CASALAGSTDTQYF.

This clone was observed a single time. The chain combines TRBV30 with TRBJ1-2, with D maybe TRBD1 (5 bases). This CDR3 is 13 amino acids long. Germline V gives CDR1 GTSNPN, CDR2 SVGIG (reference sequence). V was pared by 0 bases and J by 2 bases, with 7 bases between. CDR3 protein: CAWSVQVNYGYTF. For the CDR3, the DNA is TGTGCCTGGAGTGTACAGGTGAACTATGGCTACACCTTC.

The chain couples TRBV7-9 to TRBJ1-1; perhaps TRBD1 as D (5 bases). This CDR3 is built from 16 residues. V lost 0 bases and J 2 bases, leaving 13 bases between the germline ends. In germline, CDR1 is SEHNR, CDR2 FQNEAQ (reference sequence). The CDR3 bases are TGTGCCAGCAGCTTAGCGCAGGGTATACTTAACACTGAAGCTTTCTTT. Translating gives CASSLAQGILNTEAFF.